One and the same sample provided the 14 T cell receptor beta chains below, sequenced in a study of siplizumab effects on memory and regulatory T cells. The protocol was immunoSEQ multiplex PCR, while the TCRdb copy is restricted to in-frame clones and leaves out a portion. Of 60,000 or so clones in the sample, approximately 95% were seen once. The sequenced sample consisted of CD8+ T cells sorted from blood. The receptor set was obtained from a human donor in good health.

The V call is TRBV29-1, the J call TRBJ2-1, with D perhaps matching TRBD2 (5 bases). The CDR3 totals 17 residues. V was clipped by 3 bases and J by 7 bases, with 25 bases between them. Looked up from germline, CDR1 is SQVTM and CDR2 is ANQGSEA. CDR3 DNA: TGCAGCGTTGACCAACACGCCGGGGTTGTTTTAAAGAATGAGCAGTTCTTC. Its translation: CSVDQHAGVVLKNEQFF.

The rearrangement links TRBV30 to TRBJ1-1, with a possible D match to TRBD1 (6 bases). From germline, CDR1 is GTSNPN and CDR2 SVGIG (reference sequence). This CDR3 is built from 18 residues. V was trimmed by 0 bases and J by 3 bases, leaving 23 bases between them. The CDR3 reads CAWSVRGGGALGDTEAFF. DNA for the CDR3: TGTGCCTGGAGTGTCCGCGGGGGGGGCGCCTTAGGGGACACTGAAGCTTTCTTT.

This rearrangement joins TRBV6-1 to TRBJ2-5; D is possibly TRBD2 (6 bases). Germline V CDR1 and CDR2: MNHNS, SASEGT. This CDR3 region has 15 residues. Trimming removed 6 bases from V and 3 bases from J, with 17 bases in between. As DNA, the CDR3 is TGTGCCAGCAGGGCGCGGGATGGGTTGAAAGAGACCCAGTACTTC. Translating it yields CASRARDGLKETQYF.

The chain uses TRBV11-1 and TRBJ1-3, with D perhaps matching TRBD1 (6 bases). Germline values: CDR1 SGHAT, CDR2 FQDESV (reference sequence). Between the trimmed V and J ends, which lost 2 bases and 2 bases, there was a span of 10 bases. This CDR3 is built from 15 residues. The CDR3 nucleotides read TGTGCCAGCAGCTTAAGGACAGTCCCTGGAAACACCATATATTTT. This encodes CASSLRTVPGNTIYF.

The rearrangement uses TRBV27 and TRBJ2-2; D is possibly TRBD1 (6 bases). The germline gives CDR1 MNHEY, CDR2 SMNVEV (reference sequence). V lost 4 bases to trimming and J lost 1 base, with 13 bases between them. The CDR3 has 16 residues. The CDR3 protein is CASSYTGHQNTGELFF. As DNA, the CDR3 is TGTGCCAGCAGTTATACGGGACACCAGAACACCGGGGAGCTGTTTTTT.

The chain is built from TRBV4-1 and TRBJ1-5; unclear D gene. The V gene lost 1 base and the J gene lost 2 bases, with 6 bases spanning the gap. Germline V gene data show CDR1 as MGHRA and CDR2 as YSYEKL. This CDR3 has 14 residues. The chain's CDR3 is CASSQVEGNQPQHF. The CDR3 DNA is TGCGCCAGCAGCCAAGTTGAGGGCAATCAGCCCCAGCATTTT.

This clone was seen a single time. CDR3 nucleotides: TGTGCCAGCAGCTTAGGGGATTTGAACACTGAAGCTTTCTTT. It codes for CASSLGDLNTEAFF. The V gene is TRBV7-3, the J gene TRBJ1-1; D unresolved. Trimming removed 2 bases at V and 0 bases at J, with 7 bases between. This CDR3 is built from 14 residues. In germline, CDR1 is SGHTA, CDR2 FQGTGA.

This clone was seen once. This chain joins TRBV25-1 and TRBJ2-2, with D perhaps TRBD1 (6 bases). Trimming removed 6 bases at V and 4 bases at J, with 18 bases between. CDR1 is MGHDK and CDR2 is SYGVNS in the germline V gene. The CDR3 is made up of 16 amino acids. CDR3 sequence: CASSRTPGQLTGELFF. The CDR3 DNA reads as TGTGCCAGCAGCAGGACTCCGGGACAACTCACCGGGGAGCTGTTTTTT.

This chain joins TRBV7-2 and TRBJ2-7; unclear D gene. V lost 1 base, J lost 6 bases, and 10 bases lay in between. Germline V gives CDR1 SGHTA, CDR2 FQGNSA. The CDR3 consists of 13 residues. This chain's CDR3 is CASSLERLGEQYF. The CDR3 nucleotides are TGTGCCAGCAGCTTAGAACGATTGGGCGAGCAGTACTTC.

The chain joins TRBV7-3 to TRBJ2-2, with 11 bases lining up with TRBD2. The length of the CDR3 is 16 residues. V shed 6 bases, J shed 4 bases, and the junction held 7 bases outside the gene matches. Germline V CDR1 and CDR2: SGHTA, FQGTGA. As DNA, the CDR3 is TGTGCCAGCAGGGGTCTAGCGGGAGGCGGCACCGGGGAGCTGTTTTTT. Translation gives CASRGLAGGGTGELFF.

This rearrangement joins TRBV4-1 to TRBJ2-7, with TRBD2 as a possible D gene (6 bases). Germline V gene data show CDR1 as MGHRA and CDR2 as YSYEKL. V lost 3 bases and J lost 3, with 21 bases in between. The CDR3 is 17 amino acids. The CDR3 nucleotides read TGCGCCAGCAGCCACCCCCGGAACGGGCGGGAATACTACGAGCAGTACTTC. Its translation is CASSHPRNGREYYEQYF.

The genes are TRBV7-8 and TRBJ2-1; TRBD1 is a possible D gene (5 bases). The CDR3 is 13 residues long. Trimming shortened V by 5 bases and J by 9 bases, and 14 bases separated the two germline ends. Germline CDR1 and CDR2: SGHVS and FQNEAQ. CDR3 amino acids: CASSPRVPGEQFF. The CDR3 DNA sequence: TGTGCCAGCAGCCCCAGGGTGCCTGGTGAGCAGTTCTTC.

J is TRBJ2-1 and V is TRBV15; 9 bases fit TRBD2. Germline trimming cut 0 bases from V and 7 bases from J; bases unmatched to any gene: 10. This CDR3 contains 17 residues. Germline lookup yields CDR1 LNHNV and CDR2 YYDKDF (reference sequence). The CDR3 DNA follows: TGTGCCACCAGCAGAGATGGTGGCGGGAGGGCCAGGAATGAGCAGTTCTTC. It codes for CATSRDGGGRARNEQFF.

This clone appeared once. The rearrangement links TRBV6-5 to TRBJ1-4, with D possibly TRBD1 on 5 matching bases. Germline values: CDR1 MNHEY, CDR2 SVGAGI. V lost 4 bases and J lost 5, with 11 bases in between. The CDR3 totals 14 residues. For the CDR3, the DNA is TGTGCCAGCAGTTTCGACAGAGTCAATGAAAAACTGTTTTTT. This translates into CASSFDRVNEKLFF.